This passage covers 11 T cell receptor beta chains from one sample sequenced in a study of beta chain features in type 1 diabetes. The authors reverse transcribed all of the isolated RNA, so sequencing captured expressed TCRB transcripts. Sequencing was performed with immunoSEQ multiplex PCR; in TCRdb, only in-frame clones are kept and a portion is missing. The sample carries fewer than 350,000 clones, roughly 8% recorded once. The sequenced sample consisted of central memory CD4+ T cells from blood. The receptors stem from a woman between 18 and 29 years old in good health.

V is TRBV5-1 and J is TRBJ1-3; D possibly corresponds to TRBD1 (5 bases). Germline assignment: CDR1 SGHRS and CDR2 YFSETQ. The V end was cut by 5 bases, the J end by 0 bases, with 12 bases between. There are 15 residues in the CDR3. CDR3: CASRFSGASGNTIYF. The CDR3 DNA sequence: TGCGCCAGCAGATTTTCCGGGGCCTCTGGAAACACCATATATTTT.

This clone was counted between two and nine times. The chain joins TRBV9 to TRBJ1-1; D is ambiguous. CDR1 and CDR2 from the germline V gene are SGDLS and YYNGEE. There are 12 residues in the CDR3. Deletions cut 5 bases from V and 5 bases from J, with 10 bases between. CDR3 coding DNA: TGTGCCAGCAGGGGAGACACGACTGAAGCTTTCTTT. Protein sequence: CASRGDTTEAFF.

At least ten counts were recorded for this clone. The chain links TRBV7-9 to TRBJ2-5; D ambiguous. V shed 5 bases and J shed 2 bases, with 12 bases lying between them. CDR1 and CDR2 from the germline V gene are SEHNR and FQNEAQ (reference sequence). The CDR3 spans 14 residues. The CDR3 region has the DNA TGTGCCAGCAGCGTTAGCAACGGGCAAGAGACCCAGTACTTC. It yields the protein CASSVSNGQETQYF.

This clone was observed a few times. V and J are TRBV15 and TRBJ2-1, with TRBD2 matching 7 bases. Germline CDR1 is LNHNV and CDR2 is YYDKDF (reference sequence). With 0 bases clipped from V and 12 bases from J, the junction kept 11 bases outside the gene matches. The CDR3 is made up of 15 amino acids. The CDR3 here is CATSRDRWAKRGQFF. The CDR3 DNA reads TGTGCCACCAGCAGAGATCGGTGGGCCAAGCGGGGGCAGTTCTTC.

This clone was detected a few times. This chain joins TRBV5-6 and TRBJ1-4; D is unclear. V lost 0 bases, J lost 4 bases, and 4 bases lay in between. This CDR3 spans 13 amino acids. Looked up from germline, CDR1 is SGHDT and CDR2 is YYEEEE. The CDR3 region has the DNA TGTGCCAGCAGCTTGGGAGTTAATGAAAAACTGTTTTTT. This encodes CASSLGVNEKLFF. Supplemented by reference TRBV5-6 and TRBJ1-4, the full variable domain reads DAGVTQSPTHLIKTRGQQVTLRCSPKSGHDTVSWYQQALGQGPQFIFQYYEEEERQRGNFPDRFSGHQFPNYSSELNVNALLLGDSALYLCASSLGVNEKLFFGSGTQLSVL.

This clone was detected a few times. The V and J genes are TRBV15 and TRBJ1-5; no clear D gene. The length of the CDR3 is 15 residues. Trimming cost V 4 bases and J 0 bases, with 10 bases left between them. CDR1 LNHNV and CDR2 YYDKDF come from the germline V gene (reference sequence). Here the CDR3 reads CATSTGVGSNQPQHF. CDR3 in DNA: TGTGCCACCAGCACCGGAGTCGGTAGCAATCAGCCCCAGCATTTT.

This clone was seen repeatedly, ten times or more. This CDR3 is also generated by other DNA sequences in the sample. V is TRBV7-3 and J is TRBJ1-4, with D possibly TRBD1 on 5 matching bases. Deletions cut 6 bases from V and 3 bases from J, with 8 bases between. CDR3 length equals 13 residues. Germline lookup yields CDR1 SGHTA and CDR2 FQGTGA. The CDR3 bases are TGTGCCAGCAGTGCGGGACCTAATGAAAAACTGTTTTTT. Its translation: CASSAGPNEKLFF.

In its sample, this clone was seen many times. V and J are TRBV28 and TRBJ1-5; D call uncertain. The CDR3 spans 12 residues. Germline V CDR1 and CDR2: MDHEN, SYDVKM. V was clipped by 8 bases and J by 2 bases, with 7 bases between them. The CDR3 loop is CASFRGNQPQHF. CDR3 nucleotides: TGTGCCAGCTTCCGGGGCAATCAGCCCCAGCATTTT. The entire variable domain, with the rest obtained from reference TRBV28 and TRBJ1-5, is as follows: DVKVTQSSRYLVKRTGEKVFLECVQDMDHENMFWYRQDPGLGLRLIYFSYDVKMKEKGDIPEGYSVSREKKERFSLILESASTNQTSMYLCASFRGNQPQHFGDGTRLSIL.

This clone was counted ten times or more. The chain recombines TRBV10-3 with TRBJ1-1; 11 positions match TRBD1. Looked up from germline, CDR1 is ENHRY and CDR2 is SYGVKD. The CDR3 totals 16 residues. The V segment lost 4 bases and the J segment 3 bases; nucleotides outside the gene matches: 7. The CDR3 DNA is TGTGCCATCAGTGGCCGGGACAGGGGGAGGGACACTGAAGCTTTCTTT. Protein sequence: CAISGRDRGRDTEAFF.

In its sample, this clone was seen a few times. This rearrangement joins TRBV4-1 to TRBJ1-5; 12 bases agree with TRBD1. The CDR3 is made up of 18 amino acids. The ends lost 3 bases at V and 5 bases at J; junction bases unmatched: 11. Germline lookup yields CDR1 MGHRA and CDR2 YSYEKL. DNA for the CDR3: TGCGCCAGCAGCCACCCGGGACAGGGGGCCGCGGTATATCAGCCCCAGCATTTT. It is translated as CASSHPGQGAAVYQPQHF.

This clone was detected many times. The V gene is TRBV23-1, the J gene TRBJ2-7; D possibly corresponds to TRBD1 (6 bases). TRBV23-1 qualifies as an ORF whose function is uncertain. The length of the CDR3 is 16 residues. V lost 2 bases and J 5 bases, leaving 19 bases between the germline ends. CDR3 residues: CASSQGRTEGKDEQYF. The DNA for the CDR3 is TGCGCCAGCAGTCAAGGTCGGACAGAGGGGAAGGACGAGCAGTACTTC.